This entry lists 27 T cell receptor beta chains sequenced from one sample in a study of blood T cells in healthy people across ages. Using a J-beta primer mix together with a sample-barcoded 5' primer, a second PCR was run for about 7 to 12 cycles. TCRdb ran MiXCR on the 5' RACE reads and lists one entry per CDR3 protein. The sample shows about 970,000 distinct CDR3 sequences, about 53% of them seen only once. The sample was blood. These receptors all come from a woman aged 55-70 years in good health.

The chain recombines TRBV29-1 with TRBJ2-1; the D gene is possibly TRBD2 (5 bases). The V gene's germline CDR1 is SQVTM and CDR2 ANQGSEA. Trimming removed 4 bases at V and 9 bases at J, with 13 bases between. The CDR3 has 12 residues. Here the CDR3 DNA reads TGCAGCGTTGCCCTCCGGGCGGGTGAGCAGTTCTTC. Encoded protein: CSVALRAGEQFF.

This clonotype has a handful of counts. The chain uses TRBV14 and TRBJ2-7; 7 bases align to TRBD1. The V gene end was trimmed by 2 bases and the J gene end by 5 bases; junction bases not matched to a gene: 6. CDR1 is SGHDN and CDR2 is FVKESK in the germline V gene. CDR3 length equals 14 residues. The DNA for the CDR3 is TGTGCCAGCAGCCAACTAGGACAGGCCGACGAGCAGTACTTC. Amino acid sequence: CASSQLGQADEQYF.

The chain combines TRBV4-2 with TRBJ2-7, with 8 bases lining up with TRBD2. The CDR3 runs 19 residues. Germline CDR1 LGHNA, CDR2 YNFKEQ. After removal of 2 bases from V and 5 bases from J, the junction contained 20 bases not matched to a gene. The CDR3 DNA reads TGTGCCAGCAGCCAACTCTCGAGCGGGAGCCGCTTTATCCCTGACGAGCAGTACTTC. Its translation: CASSQLSSGSRFIPDEQYF.

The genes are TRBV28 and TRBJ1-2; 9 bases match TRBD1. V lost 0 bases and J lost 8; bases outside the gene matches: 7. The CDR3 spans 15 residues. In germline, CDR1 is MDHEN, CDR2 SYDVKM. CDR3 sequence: CASSLWGQGSRGYTF. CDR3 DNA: TGTGCCAGCAGTTTATGGGGACAGGGAAGTCGGGGCTACACCTTC.

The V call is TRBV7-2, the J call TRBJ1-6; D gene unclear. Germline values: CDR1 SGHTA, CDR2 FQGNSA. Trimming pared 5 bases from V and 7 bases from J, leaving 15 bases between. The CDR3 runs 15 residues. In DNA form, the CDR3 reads TGTGCCAGCAGCCTTCTGAGCTCCGGGAATTCACCCCTCCACTTT. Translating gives CASSLLSSGNSPLHF. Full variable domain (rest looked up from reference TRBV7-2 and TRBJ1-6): GAGVSQSPSNKVTEKGKDVELRCDPISGHTALYWYRQSLGQGLEFLIYFQGNSAPDKSGLPSDRFSAERTGGSVSTLTIQRTQQEDSAVYLCASSLLSSGNSPLHFGNGTRLTVT.

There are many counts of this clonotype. As DNA, the CDR3 is TGTGCCACCAGCGCCAACTACGCAGATACGCAGTATTTT. Its protein is CATSANYADTQYF. This chain connects TRBV15 to TRBJ2-3; unclear D gene. V was clipped by 5 bases and J by 4 bases, with 10 bases between them. From germline, CDR1 is LNHNV and CDR2 YYDKDF (reference sequence). This CDR3 comprises 13 residues.

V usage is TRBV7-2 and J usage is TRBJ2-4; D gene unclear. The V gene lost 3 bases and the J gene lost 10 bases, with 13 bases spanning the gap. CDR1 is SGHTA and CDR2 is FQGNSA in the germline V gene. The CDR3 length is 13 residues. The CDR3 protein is CASSLDGQRIQYF. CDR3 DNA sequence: TGTGCCAGCAGCTTGGACGGCCAGAGGATTCAGTACTTC.

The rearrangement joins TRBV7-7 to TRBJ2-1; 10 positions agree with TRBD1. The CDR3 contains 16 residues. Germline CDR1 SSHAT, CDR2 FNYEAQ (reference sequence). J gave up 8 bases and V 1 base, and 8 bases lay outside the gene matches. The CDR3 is CASSLDETGGKDEQFF. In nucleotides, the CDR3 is TGTGCCAGCAGCTTAGATGAGACAGGGGGCAAGGATGAGCAGTTCTTC.

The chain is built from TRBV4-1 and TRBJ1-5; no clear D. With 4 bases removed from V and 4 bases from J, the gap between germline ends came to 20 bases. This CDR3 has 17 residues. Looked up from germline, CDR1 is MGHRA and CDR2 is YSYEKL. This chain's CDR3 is CASSRLPGTADNQPQHF. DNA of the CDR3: TGCGCCAGCAGCCGACTTCCAGGTACAGCCGATAATCAGCCCCAGCATTTT.

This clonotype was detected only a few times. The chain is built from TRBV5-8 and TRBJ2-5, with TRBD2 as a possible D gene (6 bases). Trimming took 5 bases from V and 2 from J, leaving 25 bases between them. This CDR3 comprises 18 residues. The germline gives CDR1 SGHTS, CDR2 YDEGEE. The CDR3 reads CASSTGRFPTGLQETQYF. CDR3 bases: TGTGCCAGCAGTACCGGGAGATTCCCCACCGGATTACAAGAGACCCAGTACTTC.

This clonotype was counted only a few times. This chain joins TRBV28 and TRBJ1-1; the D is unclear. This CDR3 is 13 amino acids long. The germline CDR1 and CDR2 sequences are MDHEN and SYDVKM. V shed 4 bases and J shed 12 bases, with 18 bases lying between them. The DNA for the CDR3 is TGTGCCAGCAGTTCTGACCCCGCGTTAGTATCTTTCTTT. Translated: CASSSDPALVSFF.

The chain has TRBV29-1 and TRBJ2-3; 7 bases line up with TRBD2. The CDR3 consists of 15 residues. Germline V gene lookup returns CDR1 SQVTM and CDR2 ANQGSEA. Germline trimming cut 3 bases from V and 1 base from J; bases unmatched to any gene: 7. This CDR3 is CSVDGASGRTDTQYF. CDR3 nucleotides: TGCAGCGTTGACGGGGCTAGCGGTCGCACAGATACGCAGTATTTT.

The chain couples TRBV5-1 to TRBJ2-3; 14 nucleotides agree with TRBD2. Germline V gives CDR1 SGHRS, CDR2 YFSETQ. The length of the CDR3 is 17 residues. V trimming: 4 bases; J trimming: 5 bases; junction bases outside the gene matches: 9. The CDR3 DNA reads TGCGCCAGCAGCGCCGAGGGACTAGCGGGAGCGGGAGATACGCAGTATTTT. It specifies CASSAEGLAGAGDTQYF.

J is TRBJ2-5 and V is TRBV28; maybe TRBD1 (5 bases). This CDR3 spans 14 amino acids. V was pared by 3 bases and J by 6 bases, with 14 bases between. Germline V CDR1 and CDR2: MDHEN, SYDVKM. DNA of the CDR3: TGTGCCAGCAGTTTCCTCTCCCTGGGGCAGACCCAGTACTTC. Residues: CASSFLSLGQTQYF. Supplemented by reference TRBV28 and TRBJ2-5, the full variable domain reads DVKVTQSSRYLVKRTGEKVFLECVQDMDHENMFWYRQDPGLGLRLIYFSYDVKMKEKGDIPEGYSVSREKKERFSLILESASTNQTSMYLCASSFLSLGQTQYFGPGTRLLVL.

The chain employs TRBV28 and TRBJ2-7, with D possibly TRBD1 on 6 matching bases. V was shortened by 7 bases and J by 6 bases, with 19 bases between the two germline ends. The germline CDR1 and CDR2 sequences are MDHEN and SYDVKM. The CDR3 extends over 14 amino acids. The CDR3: CASIFPHRVSEQYF. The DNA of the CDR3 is TGTGCCAGCATTTTTCCCCACAGGGTCAGCGAGCAGTACTTC. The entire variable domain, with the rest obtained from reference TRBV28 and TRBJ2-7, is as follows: DVKVTQSSRYLVKRTGEKVFLECVQDMDHENMFWYRQDPGLGLRLIYFSYDVKMKEKGDIPEGYSVSREKKERFSLILESASTNQTSMYLCASIFPHRVSEQYFGPGTRLTVT.

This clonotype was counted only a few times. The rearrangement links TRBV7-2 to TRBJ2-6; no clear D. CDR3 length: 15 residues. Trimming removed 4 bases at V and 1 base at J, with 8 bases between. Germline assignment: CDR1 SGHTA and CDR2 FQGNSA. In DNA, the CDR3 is TGTGCCAGCAGCTACGTCGGGTCTGGGGCCAACGTCCTGACTTTC. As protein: CASSYVGSGANVLTF.

In DNA form, the CDR3 reads TGTGCCACCAGTGATTTACGAAGGAACAGGGACAGCACCGGGGAGCTGTTTTTT. Its protein is CATSDLRRNRDSTGELFF. J is TRBJ2-2 and V is TRBV24-1; 7 bases fit TRBD1. The CDR3 contains 18 residues. The V and J ends lost 1 base and 4 bases, in that order; junction bases with no gene match: 11. The germline gives CDR1 KGHDR, CDR2 SFDVKD.

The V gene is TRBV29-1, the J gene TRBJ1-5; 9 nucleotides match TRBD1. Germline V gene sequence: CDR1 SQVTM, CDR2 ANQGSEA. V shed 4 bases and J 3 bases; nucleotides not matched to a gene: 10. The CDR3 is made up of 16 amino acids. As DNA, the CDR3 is TGCAGCGTTGTATTTGCCGACAGGGGGAACAATCAGCCCCAGCATTTT. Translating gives CSVVFADRGNNQPQHF.

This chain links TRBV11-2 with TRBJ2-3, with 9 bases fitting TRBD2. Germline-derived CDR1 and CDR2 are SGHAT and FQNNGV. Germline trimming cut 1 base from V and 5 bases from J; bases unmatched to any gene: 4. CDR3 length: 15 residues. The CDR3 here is CASSLVGLAEDTQYF. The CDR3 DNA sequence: TGTGCCAGCAGCTTAGTGGGACTAGCAGAAGATACGCAGTATTTT. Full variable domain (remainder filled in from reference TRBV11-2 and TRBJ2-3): EAGVAQSPRYKIIEKRQSVAFWCNPISGHATLYWYQQILGQGPKLLIQFQNNGVVDDSQLPKDRFSAERLKGVDSTLKIQPAKLEDSAVYLCASSLVGLAEDTQYFGPGTRLTVL.

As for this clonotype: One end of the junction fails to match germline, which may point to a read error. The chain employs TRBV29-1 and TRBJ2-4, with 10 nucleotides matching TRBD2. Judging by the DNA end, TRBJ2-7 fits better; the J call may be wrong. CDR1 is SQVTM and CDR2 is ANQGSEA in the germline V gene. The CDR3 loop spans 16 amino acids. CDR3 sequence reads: CSAEDRRTSGAYEQYF. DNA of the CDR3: TGCAGCGCTGAAGACCGGCGGACTAGCGGAGCTTACGAGCAGTACTTC.

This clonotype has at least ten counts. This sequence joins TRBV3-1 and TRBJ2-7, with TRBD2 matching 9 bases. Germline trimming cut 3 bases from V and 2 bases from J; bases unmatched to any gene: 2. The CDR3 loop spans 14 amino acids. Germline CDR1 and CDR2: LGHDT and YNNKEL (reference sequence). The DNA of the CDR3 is TGTGCCAGCAGCCACCAGCGGGAGGCCTACGAGCAGTACTTC. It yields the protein CASSHQREAYEQYF.

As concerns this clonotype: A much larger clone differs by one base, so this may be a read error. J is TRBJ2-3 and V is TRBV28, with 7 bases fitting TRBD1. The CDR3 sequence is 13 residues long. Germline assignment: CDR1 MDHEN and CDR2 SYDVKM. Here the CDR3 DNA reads TGTGCGTCCGCTGAGGGGGCAACAGATACGCAGTATTTT. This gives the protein CASAEGATDTQYF.

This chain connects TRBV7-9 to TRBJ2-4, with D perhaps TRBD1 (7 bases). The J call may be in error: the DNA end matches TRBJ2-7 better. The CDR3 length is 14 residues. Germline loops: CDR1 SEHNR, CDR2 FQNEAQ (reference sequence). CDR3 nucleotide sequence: TGTGCCAGCAGCCACCGTCAGGGGGGCTGCGAGCAGTACTTC. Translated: CASSHRQGGCEQYF.

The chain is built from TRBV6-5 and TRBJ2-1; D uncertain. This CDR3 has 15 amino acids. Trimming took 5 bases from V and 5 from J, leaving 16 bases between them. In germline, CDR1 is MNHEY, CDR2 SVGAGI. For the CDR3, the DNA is TGTGCCAGCAGTGTCGGTCCTTTAATCGACAATGAGCAGTTCTTC. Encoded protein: CASSVGPLIDNEQFF.

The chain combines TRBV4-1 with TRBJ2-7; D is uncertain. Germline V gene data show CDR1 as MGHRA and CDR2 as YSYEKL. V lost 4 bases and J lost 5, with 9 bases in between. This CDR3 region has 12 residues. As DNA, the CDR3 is TGCGCCAGCAGCCGGTCGGATAACGAGCAGTACTTC. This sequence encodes CASSRSDNEQYF.

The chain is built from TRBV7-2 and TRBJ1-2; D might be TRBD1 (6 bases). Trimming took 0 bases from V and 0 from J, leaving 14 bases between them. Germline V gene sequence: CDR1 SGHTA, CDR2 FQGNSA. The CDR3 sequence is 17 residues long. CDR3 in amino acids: CASSLAAQGTTNYGYTF. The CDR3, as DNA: TGTGCCAGCAGCTTAGCTGCCCAGGGGACTACTAACTATGGCTACACCTTC.

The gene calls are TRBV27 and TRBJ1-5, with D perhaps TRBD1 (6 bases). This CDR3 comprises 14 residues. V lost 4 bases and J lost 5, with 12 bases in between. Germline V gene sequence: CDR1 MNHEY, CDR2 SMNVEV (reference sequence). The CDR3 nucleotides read TGTGCCAGCAGTTATTCGGGGGGCTATCAGCCCCAGCATTTT. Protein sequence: CASSYSGGYQPQHF.